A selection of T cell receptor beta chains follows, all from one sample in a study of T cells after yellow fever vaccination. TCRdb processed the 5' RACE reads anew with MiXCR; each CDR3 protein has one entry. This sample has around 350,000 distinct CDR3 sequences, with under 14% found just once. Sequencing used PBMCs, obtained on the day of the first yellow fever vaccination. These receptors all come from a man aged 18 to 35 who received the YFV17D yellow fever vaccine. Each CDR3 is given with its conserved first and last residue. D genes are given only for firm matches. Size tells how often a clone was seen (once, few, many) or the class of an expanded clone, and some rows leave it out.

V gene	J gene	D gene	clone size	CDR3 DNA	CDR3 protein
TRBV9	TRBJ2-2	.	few	TGTGCCAGCAGCGGCTCAAGGGGCAGGGATCCGAACACCGGGGAGCTGTTTTTT	CASSGSRGRDPNTGELFF
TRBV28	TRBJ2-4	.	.	TGTGCCAGCAGTTTTGTAGGGGACAAAAACATTCAGTACTTC	CASSFVGDKNIQYF
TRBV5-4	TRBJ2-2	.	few	TGTGCCAGCAGACCCGGCACTCATCTAAACACCGGGGAGCTGTTTTTT	CASRPGTHLNTGELFF
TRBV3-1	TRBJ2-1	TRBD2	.	TGTGCCAGCAGCCAGAACCACCCCACGACTAGCGGGGCCAATGAGCAGTTCTTC	CASSQNHPTTSGANEQFF
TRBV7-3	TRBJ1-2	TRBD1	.	TGTGCCAGCAGCCCAAAGGGACAGGGTGGCTACACCTTC	CASSPKGQGGYTF
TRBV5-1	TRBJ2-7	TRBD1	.	TGCGCCAGCGCGGACCGGGACAGAGCCTACGAGCAGTACTTC	CASADRDRAYEQYF
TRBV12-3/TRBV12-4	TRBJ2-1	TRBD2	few	TGTGCCAGCAGTCTAGCGGAATCCTACAATGAGCAGTTCTTC	CASSLAESYNEQFF
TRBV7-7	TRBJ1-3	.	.	TGTGCCAGCAGCCCGGACCCTGACTCTGGAAACACCATATATTTT	CASSPDPDSGNTIYF
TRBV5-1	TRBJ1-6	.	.	TGCGCCAGCAGCTGGAACGCCCGAGACACCAATTCACCCCTCCACTTT	CASSWNARDTNSPLHF
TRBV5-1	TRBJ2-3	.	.	TGCGCCAGCAGCTACTTGAGCCCAGATACGCAGTATTTT	CASSYLSPDTQYF
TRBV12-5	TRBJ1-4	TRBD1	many	TGTGCTGGGATCCCGGGACAGGGGAATGAAAAACTGTTTTTT	CAGIPGQGNEKLFF
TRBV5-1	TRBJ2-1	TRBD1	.	TGCGCCAGCAGCGGCAAGGGACAGGCGACGGGGGATGAGCAGTTCTTC	CASSGKGQATGDEQFF
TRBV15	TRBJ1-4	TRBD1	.	TGTGCCACCAGCAGAGACAGGACAGGGGGCTATGAAAAACTGTTTTTT	CATSRDRTGGYEKLFF
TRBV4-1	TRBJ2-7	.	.	TGCACCAGCAGCCAAGGGGGCTCCTACGAGCAGTACTTC	CTSSQGGSYEQYF
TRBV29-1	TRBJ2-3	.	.	TGCAGCGTAGGGGGGGGGAACACAGATACGCAGTATTTT	CSVGGGNTDTQYF
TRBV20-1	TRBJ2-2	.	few	TGCAGTGCTAGAGATGCCCCAATCTTGGGACCCGGGGAGCTGTTTTTT	CSARDAPILGPGELFF
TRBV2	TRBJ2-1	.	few	TGTGCCAGCCGGGCAGGGGGGGACAATGAGCAGTTCTTC	CASRAGGDNEQFF
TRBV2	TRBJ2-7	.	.	TGTGCCAGCTCGAGGGCCCCTGGTAACGAGCAGTACTTC	CASSRAPGNEQYF
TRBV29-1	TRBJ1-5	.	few	TGCAGCGTTGTGGACAGCCTCAATCAGCCCCAGCATTTT	CSVVDSLNQPQHF
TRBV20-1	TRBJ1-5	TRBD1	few	TGCAGTGCCCCCGACAGGGCGGGTCAGCCCCAGCATTTT	CSAPDRAGQPQHF
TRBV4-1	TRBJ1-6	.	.	TGCGCCAGCAGCCAAGCCCGGGACATTCAGTCACCCCTCCACTTT	CASSQARDIQSPLHF
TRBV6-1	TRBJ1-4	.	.	TGTGCCAGCAGTGATTCAGGGGTGGAGAAACTGTTTTTT	CASSDSGVEKLFF
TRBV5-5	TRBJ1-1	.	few	TGTGCCAGCAGCGCCAAGACAGGCGGTGGGACTGAAGCTTTCTTT	CASSAKTGGGTEAFF
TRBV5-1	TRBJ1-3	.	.	TGCGCCAGCAGCTTGACAGTTGGAAACACCATATATTTT	CASSLTVGNTIYF
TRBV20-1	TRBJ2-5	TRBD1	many	TGCAGTGCTCCGGGACAGGTCCAAGAGACCCAGTACTTC	CSAPGQVQETQYF
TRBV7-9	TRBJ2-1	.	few	TGTGCCAGCAGACCACGGGAGCCCGTTTTTGGTGAGCAGTTCTTC	CASRPREPVFGEQFF
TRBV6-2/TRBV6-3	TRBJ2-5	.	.	TGTGCCAGCAGTTACCCTGGAGCAGGAGAGACCCAGTACTTC	CASSYPGAGETQYF
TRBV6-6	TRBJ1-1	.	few	TGTGCCAGCAGCCCTGGGCGAGGGGCTTTCTTT	CASSPGRGAFF
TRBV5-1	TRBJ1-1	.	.	TGCGCCAGCAGCTCTGGTTCCATGAACACTGAAGCTTTCTTT	CASSSGSMNTEAFF
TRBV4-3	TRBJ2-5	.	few	TGCGCCAGCAGCCAAGGGGGGGGCGAGACCCAGTACTTC	CASSQGGGETQYF
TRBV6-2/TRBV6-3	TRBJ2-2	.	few	TGTGCCAGCAGTATAGACTTCCCCCCGGGGGAGCTGTTTTTT	CASSIDFPPGELFF
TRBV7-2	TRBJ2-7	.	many	TGTGCCAGCAGCTTAGTTGCGGTGGACTCCTACGAGCAGTACTTC	CASSLVAVDSYEQYF
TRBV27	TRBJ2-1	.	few	TGTGCCAGCAGTCCGCCCGGCCCAAGAGAGATCAATGAGCAGTTCTTC	CASSPPGPREINEQFF
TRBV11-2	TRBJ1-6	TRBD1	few	TGTGCCAGCAGCTTGAGCAGGGGGAATTCACCCCTCCACTTT	CASSLSRGNSPLHF
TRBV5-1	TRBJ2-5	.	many	TGCGCCAGCAGCTCCGGATGGGAGACCCAGTACTTC	CASSSGWETQYF
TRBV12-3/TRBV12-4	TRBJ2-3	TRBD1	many	TGTGCCAGCAGTTCCGTGAGGGGGACAGTTACGCAGTATTTT	CASSSVRGTVTQYF
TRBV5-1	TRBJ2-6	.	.	TGCGCCAGCAGCTTACCCTTGTCTGGGGCCAACGTCCTGACTTTC	CASSLPLSGANVLTF
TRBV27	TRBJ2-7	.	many	TGTGCCAGCAGCCATGGGCCGTCCTACGAGCAGTACTTC	CASSHGPSYEQYF
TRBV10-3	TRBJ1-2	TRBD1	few	TGTGCCATCAGCAGAAACAGGGGCGGTAACTATGGCTACACCTTC	CAISRNRGGNYGYTF
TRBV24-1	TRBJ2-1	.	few	TGTGCCACCAGTGATTGGGGTCCCAGGGGAACCTACAATGAGCAGTTCTTC	CATSDWGPRGTYNEQFF
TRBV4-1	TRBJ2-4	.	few	TGCGCCAGCAGCCAGGTGGGAGGCACGTTAAAAGCCAAAAACATTCAGTACTTC	CASSQVGGTLKAKNIQYF
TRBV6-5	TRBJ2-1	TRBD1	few	TGTGCCAGCAGTTACTCAGGGACAGGGGGCCACAATGAGCAGTTCTTC	CASSYSGTGGHNEQFF
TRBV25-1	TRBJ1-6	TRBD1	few	TGTGCCAGCAGTGAATACCAGGGGGGAGTCTATAATTCACCCCTCCACTTT	CASSEYQGGVYNSPLHF
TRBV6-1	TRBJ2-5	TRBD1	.	TGTGCCAGCCACAGACAGGGCCAAGAGACCCAGTACTTC	CASHRQGQETQYF
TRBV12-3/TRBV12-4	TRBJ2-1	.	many	TGTGCCAGCAGCCCGTGGGACAATGAGCAGTTCTTC	CASSPWDNEQFF
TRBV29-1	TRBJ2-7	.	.	TGCAGCGTTGGGGGGTCATATCCCTCCTACGAGCAGTACTTC	CSVGGSYPSYEQYF
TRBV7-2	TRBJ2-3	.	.	TGTGCCAGCAGCCGATGGGACACAGATACGCAGTATTTT	CASSRWDTDTQYF
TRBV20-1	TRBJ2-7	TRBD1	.	TGCAGTGCTAGGGTTCAGGGGGCGGGGGAGCAGTACTTC	CSARVQGAGEQYF